The 27 T cell receptor beta chains below were found in one sample sequenced in a study of T cells in Graves' hyperthyroidism and ophthalmopathy. TCR beta CDR3 region amplification was performed from RNA transcripts. The HTBI primer set was used in a first-round RT-PCR of the TCR CDR3. TCRdb passed the multiplex PCR reads through MiXCR, listing each CDR3 protein once. The sample has roughly 570,000 distinct CDR3 sequences, around 45% seen once. Specimen: peripheral blood or thyroid tissue (not recorded which). The source of these receptors is a young woman with Graves' hyperthyroidism.

The chain couples TRBV20-1 to TRBJ1-2; a weak D match, TRBD1 (5 bases). The length of the CDR3 is 15 residues. Germline V gene sequence: CDR1 DFQATT, CDR2 SNEGSKA (reference sequence). Trimming stripped 1 base from V and 2 bases from J, with 14 bases between. CDR3 DNA sequence: TGCAGTGCTAGAGCCAGGTGGGGCACGAACTATGGCTACACCTTC. This encodes CSARARWGTNYGYTF.

The rearrangement joins TRBV7-8 to TRBJ1-5; D gene uncertain. The ends were cut back, 4 bases at V and 9 bases at J, with 13 bases in the middle. The CDR3 is 13 residues long. Per the germline V gene, CDR1 is SGHVS and CDR2 is FQNEAQ. Here the CDR3 reads CASSSKGGMPQHF. In DNA form, the CDR3 reads TGTGCCAGCAGCTCGAAGGGAGGTATGCCCCAGCATTTT.

Of note for this clonotype: One base away lies a much larger clone, so this may be a sequencing read error. The gene calls are TRBV2 and TRBJ1-5; D possibly corresponds to TRBD1 (6 bases). Germline CDR1 reads SNHLY; CDR2 reads FYNNEI. The CDR3 is 17 amino acids. Written as DNA, the CDR3 is TGCGCCAGCAGCCAAGATGGGGGGGCCTTACGCGATCAGCCCCAGCATTTT. Translating it yields CASSQDGGALRDQPQHF. Supplemented by reference TRBV2 and TRBJ1-5, the full variable domain reads EPEVTQTPSHQVTQMGQEVILRCVPISNHLYFYWYRQILGQKVEFLVSFYNNEISEKSEIFDDQFSVERPDGSNFTLKIRSTKLEDSAMYFCASSQDGGALRDQPQHFGDGTRLSIL.

Points on this clonotype: This CDR3 fails to terminate in the conserved phenylalanine or tryptophan, so it likely reflects a read error. The limits of the CDR3 on the DNA are not certain, so only TCRdb's listed CDR3 is given. V is TRBV7-9 and J is TRBJ2-2; the D call of TRBD2 is as the table states it, not checked on the DNA. Termini included, the CDR3 measures 8 amino acids. CDR1 and CDR2 (germline): SEHNR, FQNEAQ (reference sequence). CDR3 sequence: CASSFGLA.

This clonotype was counted between two and nine times. The V gene is TRBV7-2, the J gene TRBJ1-2; possible D gene TRBD1, 5 bases. The V end was cut by 6 bases, the J end by 0 bases, with 23 bases between. In germline, CDR1 is SGHTA, CDR2 FQGNSA. The CDR3 length is 18 residues. CDR3 DNA sequence: TGTGCCAGCAGTTCATACAGCCACCCAAAAGGGGCTAACTATGGCTACACCTTC. It codes for CASSSYSHPKGANYGYTF. Full variable domain (missing parts from reference TRBV7-2 and TRBJ1-2): GAGVSQSPSNKVTEKGKDVELRCDPISGHTALYWYRQSLGQGLEFLIYFQGNSAPDKSGLPSDRFSAERTGGSVSTLTIQRTQQEDSAVYLCASSSYSHPKGANYGYTFGSGTRLTVV.

This clonotype was recorded many times. The chain couples TRBV7-2 to TRBJ2-7, with TRBD2 matching 7 bases. The germline V gene has CDR1 SGHTA and CDR2 FQGNSA. The V segment lost 5 bases and the J segment 3 bases; nucleotides outside the gene matches: 10. The CDR3 extends over 15 amino acids. The CDR3 DNA reads as TGTGCCAGCAGCCTAACCGGGACTATGAACTACGAGCAGTACTTC. This encodes CASSLTGTMNYEQYF.

The chain uses TRBV29-1 and TRBJ2-7, with D perhaps TRBD1 (6 bases). V lost 7 bases and J lost 0, with 16 bases in between. CDR1 SQVTM and CDR2 ANQGSEA come from the germline V gene. CDR3 length: 14 amino acids. CDR3 sequence (DNA): TGCAGCGCTCTACAGGGCGGCAGCTCCTACGAGCAGTACTTC. Protein sequence: CSALQGGSSYEQYF.

A remark on this clonotype: At one end the junction does not follow the germline gene, possibly because of a read error. The V and J genes are TRBV5-1 and TRBJ2-7; a possible D gene is TRBD2 (6 bases). Germline values: CDR1 SGHRS, CDR2 YFSETQ. CDR3 size: 9 residues. CDR3 protein: CASSSGLYF. CDR3 bases: TGTGCCAGCAGCTCGGGACTGTACTTC.

To note about this clonotype: Sequence at one end of the junction differs from germline and may be a read error. The V call is TRBV7-9, the J call TRBJ1-5; D gene uncertain. The CDR3 runs to 13 residues. In germline, CDR1 is SEHNR, CDR2 FQNEAQ (reference sequence). CDR3 in amino acids: CASSLTGDQPQRF. The CDR3 DNA reads as TGTGCCAGCAGCTTGACCGGAGATCAGCCCCAGCGCTTT.

The chain is built from TRBV7-3 and TRBJ2-5, with 9 positions matching TRBD1. Germline V CDR1 and CDR2: SGHTA, FQGTGA. This CDR3 has 15 amino acids. V trimming: 6 bases; J trimming: 5 bases; junction bases outside the gene matches: 10. Here the CDR3 reads CASSPSGTGTETQYF. In nucleotides, the CDR3 is TGTGCCAGCAGTCCTTCCGGGACAGGGACGGAGACCCAGTACTTC.

This chain joins TRBV6-1 and TRBJ2-5; D is tentatively TRBD1 or TRBD2 (5 bases each). Trimming took 5 bases from V and 3 from J, leaving 16 bases between them. This CDR3 comprises 15 residues. CDR1 and CDR2 (germline): MNHNS, SASEGT. The CDR3 loop reads CASSRTGPGEETQYF. Here the CDR3 DNA reads TGTGCCAGCAGTAGGACGGGACCTGGGGAAGAGACCCAGTACTTC.

This clonotype was seen only once. This rearrangement joins TRBV2 to TRBJ1-1; 8 positions match TRBD1. The J segment lost 11 bases and the V segment lost 3 bases, leaving 8 bases of the junction unmatched. Germline V lookup: CDR1 SNHLY, CDR2 FYNNEI. The CDR3 totals 13 residues. The CDR3, as DNA: TGTGCCAGCAGTGAGGGAGGGACAGGTAGTGCTTTCTTT. It yields the protein CASSEGGTGSAFF.

The V and J genes are TRBV20-1 and TRBJ1-2; 9 positions agree with TRBD1. The CDR3 covers 14 residues. Unmatched junction bases numbered 8, after V lost 3 bases and J lost 6 bases. Germline V gene sequence: CDR1 DFQATT, CDR2 SNEGSKA (reference sequence). The CDR3 protein is CSASLGDREDGYTF. CDR3 bases: TGCAGTGCTAGTCTGGGGGACAGGGAGGATGGCTACACCTTC.

The genes are TRBV29-1 and TRBJ2-1; TRBD1 agrees at 9 bases. CDR3 length: 14 amino acids. The V and J ends lost 7 bases and 4 bases, in that order; junction bases with no gene match: 8. Germline CDR1 SQVTM, CDR2 ANQGSEA. The CDR3 nucleotides read TGCAGCGCTGACAGGGGGTTAGCTTACAATGAGCAGTTCTTC. This translates into CSADRGLAYNEQFF.

The gene calls are TRBV19 and TRBJ2-3, with 7 bases matching TRBD1. V lost 4 bases, J lost 11 bases, and 21 bases stayed unmatched. This CDR3 is 17 amino acids long. Looked up from germline, CDR1 is LNHDA and CDR2 is SQIVND (reference sequence). CDR3 in DNA: TGTGCCAGTAGTACCCCTCTAGGACAGGCCGGGGTGAATGAGCAGTATTTT. Translated: CASSTPLGQAGVNEQYF. Using reference TRBV19 and TRBJ2-3 for the parts outside the CDR3, the full variable domain is DGGITQSPKYLFRKEGQNVTLSCEQNLNHDAMYWYRQDPGQGLRLIYYSQIVNDFQKGDIAEGYSVSREKKESFPLTVTSAQKNPTAFYLCASSTPLGQAGVNEQYFGPGTRLTVL.

Many counts were recorded for this clonotype. The genes are TRBV7-3 and TRBJ2-7; D may be TRBD2 (5 bases). The CDR3 runs 15 residues. V lost 5 bases and J 0 bases, leaving 14 bases between the germline ends. Per the germline V gene, CDR1 is SGHTA and CDR2 is FQGTGA. CDR3 sequence reads: CASSPRSGGSYEQYF. In DNA, the CDR3 is TGTGCCAGCAGCCCCCGGAGCGGCGGCTCCTACGAGCAGTACTTC.

Worth noting for this clonotype: A much larger clone sits a single nucleotide away, making a read error possible. The chain has TRBV27 and TRBJ1-2; D is perhaps TRBD1 (5 bases). The CDR3 contains 14 residues. Trimming removed 2 bases at V and 7 bases at J, with 14 bases between. Germline values: CDR1 MNHEY, CDR2 SMNVEV (reference sequence). CDR3 DNA: TGTGCCAGCAGTTTAGCCGTACAGGTAGTTGGCTACACCTTC. It yields the protein CASSLAVQVVGYTF.

The V gene is TRBV7-8, the J gene TRBJ2-7, with 8 bases that match TRBD1. This CDR3 contains 14 residues. The V gene end was trimmed by 4 bases and the J gene end by 2 bases; junction bases not matched to a gene: 4. Germline CDR1 reads SGHVS; CDR2 reads FQNEAQ. The CDR3 region has the DNA TGTGCCAGCAGCTCCAACAGGGGGGCCTACGAGCAGTACTTC. It codes for CASSSNRGAYEQYF.

This clonotype appeared many times. The chain is built from TRBV7-8 and TRBJ1-1; D is uncertain. Per the germline V gene, CDR1 is SGHVS and CDR2 is FQNEAQ. CDR3 length: 15 residues. The ends were cut back, 5 bases at V and 5 bases at J, with 18 bases in the middle. CDR3: CASSRGPPFGTEAFF. Written as DNA, the CDR3 is TGTGCCAGCAGCCGTGGACCTCCATTCGGGACTGAAGCTTTCTTT.

The CDR3 is CASEPRTRETQYF. The DNA for the CDR3 is TGTGCCAGTGAACCCCGGACTCGAGAGACCCAGTACTTC. The chain uses TRBV6-5 and TRBJ2-5, with D possibly matching TRBD2 (5 bases). CDR1 and CDR2 (germline): MNHEY, SVGAGI. The germline V and J ends were trimmed by 9 bases and 4 bases, with 15 bases remaining between them. The CDR3 length is 13 residues.

This chain uses TRBV12-3 or TRBV12-4 with TRBJ1-4; no reliable D call. V was cut by 4 bases and J by 5 bases, with 11 bases left in between. This CDR3 region has 14 residues. The CDR3, as DNA: TGTGCCAGCAGTTCCCAGGCGGTCAATGAAAAACTGTTTTTT. Encoded protein: CASSSQAVNEKLFF.

Concerning this clonotype: As the CDR3 is not closed by the conserved phenylalanine or tryptophan, this likely results from a read error. It is unclear where the CDR3 begins or ends on the DNA, so no DNA is shown, and the CDR3 is as TCRdb lists it. The chain is built from TRBV4-3 and TRBJ1-2; the DNA was not used to check the table's D call, TRBD1. Germline CDR1 and CDR2: LGHNA and YSLEER. The CDR3 comprises 9 residues, both ends counted. CDR3 loop: CASSQDGTD.

In this sample, this clonotype turned up many times. The chain has TRBV20-1 and TRBJ1-1; TRBD1 might be the D (6 bases). Trimming shortened V by 6 bases and J by 1 base, and 9 bases separated the two germline ends. There are 12 residues in the CDR3. Germline V lookup: CDR1 DFQATT, CDR2 SNEGSKA (reference sequence). The CDR3 sequence: CSAPRGNTEAFF. The CDR3 region has the DNA TGCAGTGCCCCCAGGGGGAACACTGAAGCTTTCTTT.

This clonotype was counted at least ten times. This sequence joins TRBV7-2 and TRBJ1-4; D gene unclear. CDR3 size: 14 residues. Trimming took off 3 bases at V and 0 bases at J, with 5 bases between the two ends. Germline loops: CDR1 SGHTA, CDR2 FQGNSA. CDR3 residues: CASSLVTTNEKLFF. Here the CDR3 DNA reads TGTGCCAGCAGCTTGGTTACAACTAATGAAAAACTGTTTTTT.

The chain employs TRBV7-8 and TRBJ2-7; perhaps D is TRBD1 or TRBD2 (7 bases each). The CDR3 is 14 amino acids. The V end lost 2 bases, the J end lost 5 bases, and 13 bases lay between the germline ends. The germline V gene encodes CDR1 SGHVS and CDR2 FQNEAQ. The CDR3 protein is CASSLIQGGDEQYF. DNA of the CDR3: TGTGCCAGCAGCTTAATTCAGGGGGGGGACGAGCAGTACTTC.

The chain links TRBV5-6 to TRBJ1-1; weak D call: TRBD1 (5 bases). Trimming removed 4 bases from V and 2 bases from J, with 15 bases in between. The V gene's germline CDR1 is SGHDT and CDR2 YYEEEE. The CDR3 is made up of 15 amino acids. The CDR3 reads CASSQTAGRNTEAFF. The CDR3 bases are TGTGCCAGCAGCCAGACAGCGGGTAGAAACACTGAAGCTTTCTTT.

This clonotype was seen at least ten times. The chain has TRBV7-2 and TRBJ1-5; D may be TRBD1 (6 bases). V dropped 2 bases and J dropped 3 bases, with 20 bases sitting between them. Germline V gene sequence: CDR1 SGHTA, CDR2 FQGNSA. The CDR3 contains 18 residues. The CDR3, as DNA: TGTGCCAGCAGCTTATTGGGTAGAAGGGGGGCTACCAATCAGCCCCAGCATTTT. Translating gives CASSLLGRRGATNQPQHF.